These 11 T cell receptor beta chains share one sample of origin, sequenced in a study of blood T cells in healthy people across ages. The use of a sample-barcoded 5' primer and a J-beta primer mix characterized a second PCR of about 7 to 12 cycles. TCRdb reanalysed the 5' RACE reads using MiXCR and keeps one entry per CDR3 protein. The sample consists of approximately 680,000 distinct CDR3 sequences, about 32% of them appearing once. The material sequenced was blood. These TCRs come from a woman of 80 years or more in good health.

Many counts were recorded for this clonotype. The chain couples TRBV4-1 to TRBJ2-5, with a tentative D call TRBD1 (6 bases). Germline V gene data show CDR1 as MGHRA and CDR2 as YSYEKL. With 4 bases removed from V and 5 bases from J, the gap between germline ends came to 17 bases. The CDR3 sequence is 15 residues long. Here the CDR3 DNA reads TGCGCCAGCAGCCCAGATCAGGGGACGAGGGAGACCCAGTACTTC. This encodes CASSPDQGTRETQYF.

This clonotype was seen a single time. CDR3 sequence reads: CASSLILEETQYF. CDR3 bases: TGTGCCAGCAGCTTAATCCTAGAAGAGACCCAGTACTTC. The chain combines TRBV7-3 with TRBJ2-5, with D unresolved. V was pared by 1 base and J by 3 bases, with 6 bases between. The CDR3 extends over 13 amino acids. The V gene's germline CDR1 is SGHTA and CDR2 FQGTGA.

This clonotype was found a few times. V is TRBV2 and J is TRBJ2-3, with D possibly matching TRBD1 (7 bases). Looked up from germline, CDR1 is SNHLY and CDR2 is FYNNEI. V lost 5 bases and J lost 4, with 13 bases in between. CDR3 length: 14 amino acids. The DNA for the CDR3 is TGTGCCAGCAGTAGGAGGGGGCGGTCAGATACGCAGTATTTT. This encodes CASSRRGRSDTQYF.

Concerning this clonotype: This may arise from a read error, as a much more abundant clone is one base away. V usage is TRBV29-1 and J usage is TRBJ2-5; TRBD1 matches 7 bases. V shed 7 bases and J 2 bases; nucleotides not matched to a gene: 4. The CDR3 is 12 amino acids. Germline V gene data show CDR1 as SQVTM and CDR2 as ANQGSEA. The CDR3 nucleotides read TGCAGCGGGGGACAGAAGCAAGAGACCCAGTACTTC. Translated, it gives CSGGQKQETQYF.

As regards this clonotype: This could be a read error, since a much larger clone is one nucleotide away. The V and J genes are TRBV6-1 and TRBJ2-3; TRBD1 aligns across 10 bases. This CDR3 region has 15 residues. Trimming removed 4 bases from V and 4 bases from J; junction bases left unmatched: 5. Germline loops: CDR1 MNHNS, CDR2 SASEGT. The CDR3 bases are TGTGCCAGCAGTGGGACAGGGGGAAACGCAGATACGCAGTATTTT. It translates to CASSGTGGNADTQYF.

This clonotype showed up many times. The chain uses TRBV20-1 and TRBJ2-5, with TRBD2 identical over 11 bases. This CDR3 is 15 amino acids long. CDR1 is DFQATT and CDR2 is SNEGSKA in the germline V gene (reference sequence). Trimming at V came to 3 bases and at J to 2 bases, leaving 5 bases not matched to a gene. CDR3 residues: CSASALAGAQETQYF. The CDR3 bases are TGCAGTGCTAGCGCACTAGCGGGGGCGCAAGAGACCCAGTACTTC.

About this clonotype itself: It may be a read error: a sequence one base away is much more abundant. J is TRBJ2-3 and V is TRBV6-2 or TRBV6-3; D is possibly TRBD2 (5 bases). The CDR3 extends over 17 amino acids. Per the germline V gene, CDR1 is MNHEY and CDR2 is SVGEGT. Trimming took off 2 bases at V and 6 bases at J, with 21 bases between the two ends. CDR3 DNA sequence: TGTGCCAGCAGTTACAGGATCGGTAGGACTCCGACTGATACGCAGTATTTT. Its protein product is CASSYRIGRTPTDTQYF.

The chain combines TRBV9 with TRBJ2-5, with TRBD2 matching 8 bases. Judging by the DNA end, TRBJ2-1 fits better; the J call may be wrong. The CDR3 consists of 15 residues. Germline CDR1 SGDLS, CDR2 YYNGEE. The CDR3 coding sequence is TGTGCCAGCAGCGGATTGGCGGGGGGACAAGAGACCCAGTTCTTC. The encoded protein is CASSGLAGGQETQFF.

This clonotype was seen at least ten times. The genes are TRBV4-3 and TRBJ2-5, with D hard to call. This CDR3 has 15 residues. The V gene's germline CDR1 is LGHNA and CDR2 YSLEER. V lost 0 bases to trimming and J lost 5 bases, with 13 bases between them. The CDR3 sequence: CASSQEGRFGETQYF. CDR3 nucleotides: TGCGCCAGCAGCCAAGAGGGTCGATTTGGGGAGACCCAGTACTTC.

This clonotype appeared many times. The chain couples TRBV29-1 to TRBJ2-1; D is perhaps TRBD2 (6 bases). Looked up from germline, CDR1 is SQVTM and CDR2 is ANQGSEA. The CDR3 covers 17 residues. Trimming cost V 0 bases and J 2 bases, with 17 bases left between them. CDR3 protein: CSVEDRGNVRPYNEQFF. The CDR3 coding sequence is TGCAGCGTTGAAGATCGGGGGAATGTTCGGCCCTACAATGAGCAGTTCTTC.

In DNA form, the CDR3 reads TGTGCCAGCAGTCGATGGGGCAGGGGGATAGGTGGTGGCTACACCTTC. It codes for CASSRWGRGIGGGYTF. The chain couples TRBV28 to TRBJ1-2, with TRBD1 identical over 7 bases. This CDR3 is 16 amino acids long. V lost 5 bases and J lost 7; bases outside the gene matches: 16. Germline V gene data show CDR1 as MDHEN and CDR2 as SYDVKM.